One and the same sample provided the 8 T cell receptor beta chains below, sequenced in a study of blood T cell repertoires in COVID-19. The data were produced by immunoSEQ multiplex PCR, yet TCRdb's version contains in-frame clones alone and is incomplete. Counted here are fewer than 300,000 clones, roughly 85% occurring once; the ten biggest clones make up 4.5% to 5.5%. Input material: peripheral blood. These receptors all come from a man between 50 and 59 years old with active or convalescent COVID-19.

The V call is TRBV18, the J call TRBJ2-7; tentatively, D is TRBD1 (5 bases). Trimming stripped 4 bases from V and 7 bases from J, with 17 bases between. Germline CDR1 and CDR2: KGHSH and LQKENI. The CDR3 is 14 residues long. For the CDR3, the DNA is TGTGCCAGCTCACAAGGGGCATTAGCAGGGGAGCAGTACTTC. Amino acid sequence: CASSQGALAGEQYF.

The rearrangement joins TRBV6-2 or TRBV6-3 to TRBJ2-1; TRBD2 aligns across 8 bases. In germline, CDR1 is MNHEY, CDR2 SVGEGT. Trimming cost V 2 bases and J 5 bases; bases outside gene matches: 5. The CDR3 runs 15 residues. CDR3 nucleotides: TGTGCCAGCAGTTACAATAAGCGGGAGAACAATGAGCAGTTCTTC. This codes for CASSYNKRENNEQFF.

The rearrangement joins TRBV7-3 to TRBJ2-2; 7 bases map to TRBD2. The V and J ends lost 4 bases and 5 bases, in that order; junction bases with no gene match: 10. From germline, CDR1 is SGHTA and CDR2 FQGTGA. This CDR3 comprises 16 residues. Here the CDR3 DNA reads TGTGCCAGCAGCTCCCCGGGACTATACGGGACCGGGGAGCTGTTTTTT. It specifies CASSSPGLYGTGELFF.

V gene TRBV2 combines with J gene TRBJ2-3, with TRBD1 identical over 7 bases. The CDR3 extends over 14 amino acids. The germline V gene has CDR1 SNHLY and CDR2 FYNNEI. With V trimmed by 7 bases and J by 0 bases, 4 bases remained unmatched. CDR3 in amino acids: CASKGGASTDTQYF. CDR3 coding DNA: TGTGCCAGCAAAGGGGGCGCTAGCACAGATACGCAGTATTTT.

The chain recombines TRBV28 with TRBJ2-2; the D gene is possibly TRBD2 (5 bases). This CDR3 is 14 amino acids long. Germline CDR1 is MDHEN and CDR2 is SYDVKM. The V end lost 5 bases, the J end lost 7 bases, and 14 bases lay between the germline ends. The DNA for the CDR3 is TGTGCCAGCAGTACCCTCGGACGGGGCGGGGAGCTGTTTTTT. Translating it yields CASSTLGRGGELFF.

V gene TRBV30 combines with J gene TRBJ1-2; D uncertain. Germline loops: CDR1 GTSNPN, CDR2 SVGIG (reference sequence). V was trimmed by 8 bases and J by 8 bases, leaving 18 bases between them. The CDR3 sequence is 12 residues long. CDR3 residues: CATQALYEGYTF. The DNA of the CDR3 is TGTGCCACCCAGGCCCTGTATGAAGGCTACACCTTC.

The chain couples TRBV28 to TRBJ1-2, with D uncertain. This CDR3 has 13 residues. Germline assignment: CDR1 MDHEN and CDR2 SYDVKM. Trimming removed 5 bases from V and 8 bases from J, with 15 bases in between. CDR3 bases: TGTGCCAGCAGTCTAGGATACACGAGAGGCTACACCTTC. The encoded protein is CASSLGYTRGYTF.

CDR3 nucleotides: TGTGCCAGCAGAAACTGGGGGGGCACAGATACGCAGTATTTT. Its translation: CASRNWGGTDTQYF. This chain joins TRBV7-9 and TRBJ2-3, with D tentatively TRBD2 (6 bases). The length of the CDR3 is 14 residues. Germline V gene sequence: CDR1 SEHNR, CDR2 FQNEAQ (reference sequence). Trimming took off 6 bases at V and 1 base at J, with 11 bases between the two ends.